Following are 8 T cell receptor beta chains from one sample sequenced in a study of CD8 T cells in Susac syndrome. With random hexamers, 0.5 to 1 ug RNA was reverse transcribed. TCRdb fed the immunoSEQ multiplex PCR reads into MiXCR, producing one record per CDR3 protein. The sample shows some 120,000 distinct CDR3 sequences, just under 95% of them seen only once. The material sequenced was CD4+ T cells from PBMCs. These receptor sequences come from a human donor in good health.

This chain uses TRBV4-3 with TRBJ2-7, with D unresolved. This CDR3 comprises 15 residues. Germline assignment: CDR1 LGHNA and CDR2 YSLEER. Trimming shortened V by 0 bases and J by 0 bases, and 9 bases separated the two germline ends. The CDR3 spells CASSQDLRSSYEQYF. Written as DNA, the CDR3 is TGCGCCAGCAGCCAAGATCTTAGAAGCTCCTACGAGCAGTACTTC.

This clonotype showed up just once. The genes are TRBV4-2 and TRBJ2-4; D not resolved. Deletions cut 1 base from V and 1 base from J, with 5 bases between. The CDR3 runs 14 residues. Germline V gene lookup returns CDR1 LGHNA and CDR2 YNFKEQ. CDR3 loop: CASSQGDAKNIQYF. The CDR3 DNA reads as TGTGCCAGCAGCCAAGGCGACGCCAAAAACATTCAGTACTTC.

The chain employs TRBV5-1 and TRBJ1-6, with 7 bases fitting TRBD1. Trimming took 4 bases from V and 14 from J; bases not matched to a gene: 12. CDR3 size: 14 residues. Germline V gene lookup returns CDR1 SGHRS and CDR2 YFSETQ. CDR3 in DNA: TGCGCCAGCAGCAAGGGGACAGACGTGGTCACCCTCCACTTT. Translation gives CASSKGTDVVTLHF.

The genes are TRBV18 and TRBJ2-1; 8 nucleotides match TRBD2. This CDR3 comprises 15 residues. Per the germline V gene, CDR1 is KGHSH and CDR2 is LQKENI. With 0 bases clipped from V and 3 bases from J, the junction kept 1 base outside the gene matches. The CDR3 sequence is CASSPPSGVYNEQFF. CDR3 nucleotide sequence: TGTGCCAGCTCACCACCTAGCGGGGTCTACAATGAGCAGTTCTTC.

Details on this clonotype: The junction does not match germline at one end; this may be a read error. The chain is built from TRBV7-7 and TRBJ2-2; D unclear. Germline V gene lookup returns CDR1 SSHAT and CDR2 FNYEAQ (reference sequence). This CDR3 has 14 amino acids. Here the CDR3 reads CASSLGLETGELFF. CDR3 DNA: TGTGCTAGCAGCTTAGGGTTGGAGACCGGGGAGCTGTTTTTT.

This clonotype was recorded once. The J gene is TRBJ1-2, the V gene TRBV2, with D unresolved. The germline V and J ends were trimmed by 5 bases and 8 bases, with 18 bases remaining between them. The length of the CDR3 is 14 residues. Germline CDR1 is SNHLY and CDR2 is FYNNEI. DNA for the CDR3: TGTGCCAGCAGTTGGGCCCGAGAGAGTTTGGGCTACACCTTC. It specifies CASSWARESLGYTF.

The genes are TRBV3-1 and TRBJ2-7; 10 nucleotides align to TRBD1. CDR1 is LGHDT, CDR2 YNNKEL, per germline (reference sequence). V shed 6 bases, J shed 5 bases, and the junction held 7 bases outside the gene matches. CDR3 length equals 14 residues. CDR3 nucleotides: TGTGCCAGCAGAAGACAGGGGGCATTCGACGAGCAGTACTTC. Translation gives CASRRQGAFDEQYF.

The genes are TRBV6-5 and TRBJ1-2; D is perhaps TRBD1 (6 bases). Trimming took off 6 bases at V and 3 bases at J, with 17 bases between the two ends. This CDR3 region has 15 residues. Germline CDR1 MNHEY, CDR2 SVGAGI. Written as DNA, the CDR3 is TGTGCCAGCAGCCGACAGGCCCAAAATTACTATGGCTACACCTTC. Translating gives CASSRQAQNYYGYTF.